This entry lists 3 T cell receptor beta chains sequenced from one sample in a study of T cells after posttransplantation cyclophosphamide. The data were produced by immunoSEQ multiplex PCR, yet TCRdb's version contains in-frame clones alone and is incomplete. This sample has 50,000 to 55,000 clones; approximately 86% occur once, and the top ten carry about 2.8%. Sample: PBMCs. Receptors were obtained from a man younger than 45 with a blood cancer, CMV-positive, and with a related stem cell donor.

The rearrangement links TRBV7-9 to TRBJ2-5; 14 nucleotides line up with TRBD2. The CDR3 loop spans 19 amino acids. The germline CDR1 and CDR2 sequences are SEHNR and FQNEAQ (reference sequence). V gave up 1 base and J gave up 4 bases; unmatched junction bases: 11. CDR3 in DNA: TGTGCCAGCAGCTTAGAAATTAGGACTAGCGGGAGGACCGGAGAGACCCAGTACTTC. It yields the protein CASSLEIRTSGRTGETQYF. Full variable domain (outside the CDR3, taken from reference TRBV7-9 and TRBJ2-5): DTGVSQNPRHKITKRGQNVTFRCDPISEHNRLYWYRQTLGQGPEFLTYFQNEAQLEKSRLLSDRFSAERPKGSFSTLEIQRTEQGDSAMYLCASSLEIRTSGRTGETQYFGPGTRLLVL.

CDR3 in DNA: TGTGCCAGTAGTATAAGGGGACTAGTTTCCGAGCAGTACTTC. Translating gives CASSIRGLVSEQYF. The chain combines TRBV19 with TRBJ2-7; 8 nucleotides agree with TRBD2. The CDR3 covers 14 residues. Trimming took 2 bases from V and 6 from J; bases not matched to a gene: 6. CDR1 LNHDA and CDR2 SQIVND come from the germline V gene (reference sequence).

V gene TRBV5-5 combines with J gene TRBJ2-2, with 14 bases that match TRBD2. Germline assignment: CDR1 SGHKS and CDR2 YYEKEE (reference sequence). Losses at the gene ends were 0 bases for V and 6 bases for J; bases not matched to a gene: 4. This CDR3 has 17 amino acids. The CDR3: CASSLGLAGGRAGELFF. CDR3 sequence (DNA): TGTGCCAGCAGCTTGGGACTAGCGGGAGGGAGGGCCGGGGAGCTGTTTTTT.